The present TCR beta chain was sequenced within a study of T cell repertoires in cytomegalovirus infection. TCRdb called the reads again in MiXCR, with one record for every CDR3 protein. Here the sample spans tens of thousands of distinct CDR3 sequences, 20% to 30% being singletons. Comments on this clonotype: The antigen remains unidentified.

This CDR3 spans 16 amino acids. V dropped 6 bases and J dropped 3 bases, with 19 bases sitting between them. In germline, CDR1 is LGHNA, CDR2 YNFKEQ. The sample here was CD8+ T cells from cultured PBMCs, taken from culture after CMV antigen stimulation. The chain carries TRBV4-2 and TRBJ2-3; tentatively, D is TRBD2 (6 bases). The sequence came from a human donor in good health (CMV status not recorded). Some clones in this sample may be carry-over from other donors' samples. In nucleotides, the CDR3 is TGTGCCAGCAGTCACCCGGCGGGGAAAGGTACAGATACGCAGTATTTT. Protein product: CASSHPAGKGTDTQYF.